This T cell receptor (beta chain) derives from a study of technical replicates of blood from a few donors. Germline CDR1 and CDR2: ENHRY and SYGVKD. The CDR3 is 13 residues long. V trimming: 11 bases; J trimming: 7 bases; junction bases outside the gene matches: 8. The protocol was immunoSEQ multiplex PCR, while the TCRdb copy is restricted to in-frame clones and leaves out a portion. The data contain tens of thousands of clones, more than 85% of them singletons. The sample consisted of PBMCs. The clonotype comes from a human donor in good health. Some clones in this sample may be carry-over from other donors' samples. The chain is built from TRBV10-3 and TRBJ1-6, with 7 bases identical to TRBD1. CDR3 sequence reads: CALRQGGNSPLHF. The CDR3, as DNA: TGTGCCTTACGACAGGGCGGCAATTCACCCCTCCACTTT.